This is a list of T cell receptor beta chains from one sample in a study of blood T cell repertoires in COVID-19. Generated by immunoSEQ multiplex PCR, the TCRdb table keeps only in-frame clones and is missing some. Here the sample spans 150,000 to 200,000 clones, more than 75% being singletons. The specimen was peripheral blood. Every receptor here comes from a human donor in a cohort sampled during active COVID-19. Both conserved end residues are part of each CDR3.

CDR3 protein	J gene	CDR3 length	V gene
CASTKDRPALNEQFF	TRBJ2-1	15	TRBV7-2
CASSFGGWSSYNEQFF	TRBJ2-1	16	TRBV11-2
CASSPMNTEAFF	TRBJ1-1	12	TRBV18
CASSHTGLSSYNEQFF	TRBJ2-1	16	TRBV3-1/TRBV3-2
CASSPTTDTQYF	TRBJ2-3	12	TRBV27
CASSLGGSSGANVLTF	TRBJ2-6	16	TRBV7-2
CASRLSRAGDEKLFF	TRBJ1-4	15	TRBV2
CASSQVGSGSKAFF	TRBJ1-1	14	TRBV4-3
CASSSRLAGGADTQYF	TRBJ2-3	16	TRBV7-9
CASTVRNRAQETQYF	TRBJ2-5	15	TRBV10-2
CASSSRQWDRAYEQYF	TRBJ2-7	16	TRBV7-8
CASSPDRLPIYEQYF	TRBJ2-7	15	TRBV11-2
CASSLYRNTEAFF	TRBJ1-1	13	TRBV7-9
CASGEGDTQYF	TRBJ2-3	11	TRBV3-1/TRBV3-2
CAWSPVWGVVTNYGYTF	TRBJ1-2	17	TRBV30
CASSAQGWGVTDTQYF	TRBJ2-3	16	TRBV11-2
CASSQTRDWLYGYTF	TRBJ1-2	15	TRBV4-1
CASNKGSDSVPAGELFF	TRBJ2-2	17	TRBV5-5
CASSLTGYEQFF	TRBJ2-1	12	TRBV11-2
CATKGGGANVLTF	TRBJ2-6	13	TRBV6-5
CASSQSPDRGGQPQHF	TRBJ1-5	16	TRBV14
CASSQDIGAGRWGEQFF	TRBJ2-1	17	TRBV4-1
CASSAGGTAPEQYF	TRBJ2-7	14	TRBV7-9
CASSDGTGWSGANVLTF	TRBJ2-6	17	TRBV5-6
CASSDELNFHSNQPQHF	TRBJ1-5	17	TRBV16
CASSEWAAMDYGYTF	TRBJ1-2	15	TRBV2
CASSQDWTAEQFF	TRBJ2-1	13	TRBV4-1
CASSLASGQKADF	TRBJ2-7	13	TRBV28
CASSLYAGGTSTDTQYF	TRBJ2-3	17	TRBV5-4
CASTPGNSNQPQHF	TRBJ1-5	14	TRBV2
CASSQDPPSGGATDTQYF	TRBJ2-3	18	TRBV4-3
CASRRGQSTGELFF	TRBJ2-2	14	TRBV27
CASSKPYNEQFF	TRBJ2-1	12	TRBV14
CASSPPGLGGKLFF	TRBJ1-4	14	TRBV18
CASSLVDNQETQYF	TRBJ2-5	14	TRBV28
CASLGPSTGTRSGYTF	TRBJ1-2	16	TRBV19
CASSRGLAGANTGELFF	TRBJ2-2	17	TRBV5-4
CASSSGLAVNNEQFF	TRBJ2-1	15	TRBV7-2
CASSIRDGEATEAFF	TRBJ1-1	15	TRBV19
CASGLVLGGREKLFF	TRBJ1-4	15	TRBV12-5
CASTSNSRGAYPGGYTF	TRBJ1-2	17	TRBV7-8
CASREDRGGVYGYTF	TRBJ1-2	15	TRBV2
CASSLQGANTGELFF	TRBJ2-2	15	TRBV5-1
CASRGGQGTYEQYF	TRBJ2-7	14	TRBV25-1
CASRDRSYNEQFF	TRBJ2-1	13	TRBV6-5
CASSFIDFAHNEQFF	TRBJ2-1	15	TRBV27
CASSPGLAGGSYNEQFF	TRBJ2-1	17	TRBV19
CASSPRLLEMNTEAFF	TRBJ1-1	16	TRBV18
CASTRDRAGTEAFF	TRBJ1-1	14	TRBV6-5
CAWRMGLAGYNEQFF	TRBJ2-1	15	TRBV30
CASSPYRGGLAGSTDTQYF	TRBJ2-3	19	TRBV19
CASTSGRAKETQYF	TRBJ2-5	14	TRBV5-1
CASSEPGNTGELFF	TRBJ2-2	14	TRBV2
CASSETGKETQYF	TRBJ2-5	13	TRBV10-2
CAISAATPGQGAYEQYF	TRBJ2-7	17	TRBV10-3